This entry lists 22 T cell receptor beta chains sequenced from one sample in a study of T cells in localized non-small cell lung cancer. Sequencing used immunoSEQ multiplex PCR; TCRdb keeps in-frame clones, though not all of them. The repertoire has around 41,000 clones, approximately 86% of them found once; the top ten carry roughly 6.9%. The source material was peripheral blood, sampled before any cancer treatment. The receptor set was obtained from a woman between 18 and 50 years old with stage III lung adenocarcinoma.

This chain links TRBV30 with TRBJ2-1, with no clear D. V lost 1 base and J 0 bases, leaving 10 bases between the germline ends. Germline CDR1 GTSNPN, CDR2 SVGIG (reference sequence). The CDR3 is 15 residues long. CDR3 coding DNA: TGTGCCTGGAGTGGGCGTTCGAGCTCCTACAATGAGCAGTTCTTC. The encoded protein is CAWSGRSSSYNEQFF.

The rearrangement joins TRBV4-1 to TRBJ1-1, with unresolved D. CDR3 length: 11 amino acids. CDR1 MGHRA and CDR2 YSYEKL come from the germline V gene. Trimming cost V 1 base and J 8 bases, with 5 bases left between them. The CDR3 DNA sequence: TGCGCCAGCAGCCAAGGGGTGGAAGCTTTCTTT. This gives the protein CASSQGVEAFF.

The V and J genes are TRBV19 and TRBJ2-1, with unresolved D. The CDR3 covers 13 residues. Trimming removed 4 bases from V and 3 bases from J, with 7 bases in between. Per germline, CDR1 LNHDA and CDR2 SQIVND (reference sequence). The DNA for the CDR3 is TGTGCCAGTAGTAAAGGGAACTACAATGAGCAGTTCTTC. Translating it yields CASSKGNYNEQFF.

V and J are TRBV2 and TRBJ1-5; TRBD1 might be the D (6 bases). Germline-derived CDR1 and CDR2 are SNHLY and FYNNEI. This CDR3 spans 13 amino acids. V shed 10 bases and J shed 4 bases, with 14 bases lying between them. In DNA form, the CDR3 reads TGTGCCACCTCATGGGGGCAAAATCAGCCCCAGCATTTT. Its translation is CATSWGQNQPQHF.

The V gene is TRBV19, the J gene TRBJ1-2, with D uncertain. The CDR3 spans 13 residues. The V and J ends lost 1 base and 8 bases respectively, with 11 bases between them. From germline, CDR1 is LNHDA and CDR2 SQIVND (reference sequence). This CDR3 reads CASSIARYEGYTF. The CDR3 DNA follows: TGTGCCAGTAGTATAGCGAGGTACGAGGGCTACACCTTC.

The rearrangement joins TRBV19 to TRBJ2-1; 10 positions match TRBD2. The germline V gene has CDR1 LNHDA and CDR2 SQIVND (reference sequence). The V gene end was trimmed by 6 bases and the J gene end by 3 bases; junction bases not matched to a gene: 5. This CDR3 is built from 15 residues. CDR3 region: CASRARLAGYNEQFF. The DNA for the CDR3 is TGTGCCAGTAGAGCCAGACTAGCGGGCTACAATGAGCAGTTCTTC.

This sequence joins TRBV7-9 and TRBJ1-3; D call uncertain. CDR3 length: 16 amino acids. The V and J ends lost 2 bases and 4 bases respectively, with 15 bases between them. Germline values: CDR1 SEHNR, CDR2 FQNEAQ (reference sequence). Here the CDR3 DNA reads TGTGCCAGCAGCTTATCCCCGAGGGATGCAGGAAACACCATATATTTT. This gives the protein CASSLSPRDAGNTIYF.

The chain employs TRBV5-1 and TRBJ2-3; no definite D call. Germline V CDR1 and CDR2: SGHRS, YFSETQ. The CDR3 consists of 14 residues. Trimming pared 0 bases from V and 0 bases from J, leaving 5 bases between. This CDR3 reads CASSLDPSTDTQYF. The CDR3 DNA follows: TGCGCCAGCAGCTTGGACCCAAGCACAGATACGCAGTATTTT.

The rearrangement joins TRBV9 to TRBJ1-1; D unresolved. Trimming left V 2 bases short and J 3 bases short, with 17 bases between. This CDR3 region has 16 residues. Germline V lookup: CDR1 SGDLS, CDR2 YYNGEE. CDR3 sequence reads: CASSVVTVPGHTEAFF. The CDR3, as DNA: TGTGCCAGCAGCGTTGTGACTGTTCCTGGGCACACTGAAGCTTTCTTT.

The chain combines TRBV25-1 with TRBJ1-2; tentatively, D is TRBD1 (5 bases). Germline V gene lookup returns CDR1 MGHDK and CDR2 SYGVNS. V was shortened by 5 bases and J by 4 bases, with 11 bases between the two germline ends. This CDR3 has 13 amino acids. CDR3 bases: TGTGCCAGCAGTCCAGGAACAGGCTATGGCTACACCTTC. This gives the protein CASSPGTGYGYTF.

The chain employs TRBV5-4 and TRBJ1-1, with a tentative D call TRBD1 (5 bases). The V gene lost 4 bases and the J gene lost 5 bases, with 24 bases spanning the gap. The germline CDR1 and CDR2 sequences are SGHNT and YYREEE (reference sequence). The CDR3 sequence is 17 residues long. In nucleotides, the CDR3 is TGTGCCAGCAGCAGTGGAAGAGATCGGGGCTTGGGGACTGAAGCTTTCTTT. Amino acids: CASSSGRDRGLGTEAFF.

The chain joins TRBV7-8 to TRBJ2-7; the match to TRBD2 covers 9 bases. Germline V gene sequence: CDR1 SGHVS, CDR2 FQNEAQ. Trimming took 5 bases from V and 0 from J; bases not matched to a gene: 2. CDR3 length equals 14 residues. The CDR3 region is CASSPGLASYEQYF. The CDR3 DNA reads TGTGCCAGCAGCCCGGGACTAGCCTCCTACGAGCAGTACTTC.

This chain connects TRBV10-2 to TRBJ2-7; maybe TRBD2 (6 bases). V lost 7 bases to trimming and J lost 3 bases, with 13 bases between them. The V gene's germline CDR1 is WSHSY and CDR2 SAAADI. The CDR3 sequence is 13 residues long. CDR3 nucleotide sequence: TGCGCCAGCACCCCGGGGGAAGGCTACGAGCAGTACTTC. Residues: CASTPGEGYEQYF.

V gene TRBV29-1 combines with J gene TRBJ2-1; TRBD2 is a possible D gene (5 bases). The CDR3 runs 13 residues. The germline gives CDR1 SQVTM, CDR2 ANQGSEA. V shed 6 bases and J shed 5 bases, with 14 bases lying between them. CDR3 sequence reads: CSVQTGFHNEQFF. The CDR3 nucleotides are TGCAGCGTACAAACGGGGTTCCACAATGAGCAGTTCTTC.

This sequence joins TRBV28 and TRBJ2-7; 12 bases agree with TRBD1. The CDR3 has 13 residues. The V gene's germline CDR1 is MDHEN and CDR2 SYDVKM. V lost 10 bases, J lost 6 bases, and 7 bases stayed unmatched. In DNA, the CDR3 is TGTGCCACTCCGGGACAGGGGGCCTCCGAGCAGTACTTC. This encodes CATPGQGASEQYF.

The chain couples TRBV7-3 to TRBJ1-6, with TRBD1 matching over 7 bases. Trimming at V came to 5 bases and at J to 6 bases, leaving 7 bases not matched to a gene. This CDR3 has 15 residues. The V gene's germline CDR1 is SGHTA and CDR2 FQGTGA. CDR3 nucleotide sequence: TGTGCCAGCAGCCGTACAGGGGAGGTTAATTCACCCCTCCACTTT. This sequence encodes CASSRTGEVNSPLHF.

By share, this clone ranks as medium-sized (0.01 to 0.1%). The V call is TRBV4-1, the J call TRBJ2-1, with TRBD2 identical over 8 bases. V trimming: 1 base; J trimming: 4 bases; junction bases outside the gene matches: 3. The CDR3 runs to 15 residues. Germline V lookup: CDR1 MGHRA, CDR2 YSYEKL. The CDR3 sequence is CASSQVPGGYNEQFF. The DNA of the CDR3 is TGCGCCAGCAGCCAAGTGCCGGGGGGGTACAATGAGCAGTTCTTC.

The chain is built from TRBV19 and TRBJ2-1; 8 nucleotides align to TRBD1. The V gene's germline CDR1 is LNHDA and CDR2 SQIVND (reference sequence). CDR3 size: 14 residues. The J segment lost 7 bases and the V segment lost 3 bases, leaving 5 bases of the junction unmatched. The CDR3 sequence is CASSILDRANEQFF. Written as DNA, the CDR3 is TGTGCCAGTAGTATCCTGGACAGGGCGAATGAGCAGTTCTTC.

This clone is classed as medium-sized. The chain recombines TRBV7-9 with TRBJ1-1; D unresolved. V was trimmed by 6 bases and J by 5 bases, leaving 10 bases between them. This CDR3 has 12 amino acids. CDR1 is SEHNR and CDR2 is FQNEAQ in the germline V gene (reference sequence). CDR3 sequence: CASSQLGTEAFF. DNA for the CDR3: TGTGCCAGCAGTCAACTGGGAACTGAAGCTTTCTTT.

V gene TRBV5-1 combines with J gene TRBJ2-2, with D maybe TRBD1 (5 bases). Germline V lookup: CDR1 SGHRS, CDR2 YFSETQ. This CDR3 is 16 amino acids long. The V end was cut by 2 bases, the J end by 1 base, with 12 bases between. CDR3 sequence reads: CASSFGHLGNTGELFF. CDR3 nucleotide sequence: TGCGCCAGCAGCTTCGGACACTTAGGGAACACCGGGGAGCTGTTTTTT.

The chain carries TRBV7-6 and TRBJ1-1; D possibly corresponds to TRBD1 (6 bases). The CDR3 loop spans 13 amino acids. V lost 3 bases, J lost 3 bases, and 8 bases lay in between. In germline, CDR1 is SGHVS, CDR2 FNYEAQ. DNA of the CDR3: TGTGCCAGCAGCTTCGGACAGCACACTGAAGCTTTCTTT. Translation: CASSFGQHTEAFF.

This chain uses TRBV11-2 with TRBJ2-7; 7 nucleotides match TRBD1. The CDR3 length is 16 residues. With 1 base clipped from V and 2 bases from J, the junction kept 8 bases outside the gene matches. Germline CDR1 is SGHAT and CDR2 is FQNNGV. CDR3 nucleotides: TGTGCCAGCAGCTTAGTCGGGACAGCTTTTCCCTACGAGCAGTACTTC. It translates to CASSLVGTAFPYEQYF.